Sequencing of this T cell receptor (beta chain) was carried out in a study of shared clonotypes between healthy human individuals. Per the germline V gene, CDR1 is SQVTM and CDR2 is ANQGSEA. Trimming removed 3 bases at V and 7 bases at J, with 12 bases between. The CDR3 consists of 12 residues. Profiled with immunoSEQ multiplex PCR; TCRdb holds only in-frame clones, not every one. The table shows about 2.3 million clones, with roughly 90% occurring only once. The sequenced material came from naive CD4+ T cells from PBMCs. Subset meaning: CD45RA+ positively selected. The sequence was collected from a man aged 18 to 29 in good health. Some clones in this sample may be carry-over from other donors' samples. V gene TRBV29-1 combines with J gene TRBJ2-5, with D perhaps TRBD1 or TRBD2 (5 bases each). In DNA form, the CDR3 reads TGCAGCGTTGAGGGACCGTCCGGGACCCAGTACTTC. This gives the protein CSVEGPSGTQYF.